The TCR beta chain under discussion was sequenced for a study of cytomegalovirus exposure and HLA in healthy donors. Of note for this clone: The antigen is unknown.

The PCR was carried out with 60 Vbeta primers and 13 Jbeta primers. Generated by immunoSEQ multiplex PCR, the TCRdb table keeps only in-frame clones and is missing some. The sample holds about 120,000 clones. The CDR3 runs 15 residues. The V gene end was trimmed by 8 bases and the J gene end by 10 bases; junction bases not matched to a gene: 12. CDR1 and CDR2 (germline): MNHNS, SASEGT. General study findings and limits: Highly shared sequence variants in one cluster were likely a sequencing artifact.

The V and J genes are TRBV6-1 and TRBJ1-6; 9 bases are a match to TRBD1. Material for sequencing was PBMCs. The clonotype originates from a young man in good health and CMV-seronegative. CDR3 DNA: TGTGCCAGCCCTGGGGACAGGGAGGGGTTCTCACCCCTCCACTTT. It encodes CASPGDREGFSPLHF.